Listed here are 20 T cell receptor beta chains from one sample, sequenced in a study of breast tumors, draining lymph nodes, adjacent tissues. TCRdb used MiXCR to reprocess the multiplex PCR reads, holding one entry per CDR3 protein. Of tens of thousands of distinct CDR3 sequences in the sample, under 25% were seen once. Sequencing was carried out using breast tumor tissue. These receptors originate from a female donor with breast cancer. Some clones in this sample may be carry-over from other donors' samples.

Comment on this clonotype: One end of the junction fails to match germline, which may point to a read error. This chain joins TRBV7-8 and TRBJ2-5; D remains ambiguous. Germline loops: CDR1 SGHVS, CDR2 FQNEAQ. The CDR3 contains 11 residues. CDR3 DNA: TGTGCCAGCAGCTTCGGAGAGGCCCAGTACTTC. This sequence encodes CASSFGEAQYF. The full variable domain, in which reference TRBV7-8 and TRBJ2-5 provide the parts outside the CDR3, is GAGVSQSPRYKVAKRGQDVALRCDPISGHVSLFWYQQALGQGPEFLTYFQNEAQLDKSGLPSDRFFAERPEGSVSTLKIQRTQQEDSAVYLCASSFGEAQYFGPGTRLLVL.

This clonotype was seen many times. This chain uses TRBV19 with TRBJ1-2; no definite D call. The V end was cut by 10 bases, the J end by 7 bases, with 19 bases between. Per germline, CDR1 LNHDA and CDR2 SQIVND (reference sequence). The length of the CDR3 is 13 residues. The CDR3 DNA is TGTGCCACCGGGTCTATTGGGTCCGGTGGCTACACCTTC. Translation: CATGSIGSGGYTF.

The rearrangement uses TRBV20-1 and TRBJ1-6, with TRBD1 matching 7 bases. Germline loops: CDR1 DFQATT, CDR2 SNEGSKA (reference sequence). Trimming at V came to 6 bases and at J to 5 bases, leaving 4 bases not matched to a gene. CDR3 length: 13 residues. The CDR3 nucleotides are TGCAGTGCCCGAACAGGGGATAATTCACCCCTCCACTTT. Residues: CSARTGDNSPLHF.

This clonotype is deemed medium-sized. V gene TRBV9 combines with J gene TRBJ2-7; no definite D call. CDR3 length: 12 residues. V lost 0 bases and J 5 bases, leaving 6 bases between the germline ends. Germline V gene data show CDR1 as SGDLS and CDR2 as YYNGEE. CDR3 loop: CASSVGHNEQYF. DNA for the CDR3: TGTGCCAGCAGCGTAGGGCACAACGAGCAGTACTTC.

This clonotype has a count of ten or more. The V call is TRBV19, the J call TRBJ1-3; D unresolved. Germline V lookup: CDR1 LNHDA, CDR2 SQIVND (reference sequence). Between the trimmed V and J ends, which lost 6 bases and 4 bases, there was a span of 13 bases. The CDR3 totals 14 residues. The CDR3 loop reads CASRPEGYGNTIYF. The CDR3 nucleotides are TGTGCCAGTAGGCCCGAAGGGTACGGAAACACCATATATTTT.

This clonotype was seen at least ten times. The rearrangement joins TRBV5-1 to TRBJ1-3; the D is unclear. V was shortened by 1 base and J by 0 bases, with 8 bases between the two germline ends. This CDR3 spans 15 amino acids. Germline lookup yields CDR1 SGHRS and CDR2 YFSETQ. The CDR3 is CASSLMGSSGNTIYF. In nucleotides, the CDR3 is TGCGCCAGCAGCTTGATGGGGAGCTCTGGAAACACCATATATTTT.

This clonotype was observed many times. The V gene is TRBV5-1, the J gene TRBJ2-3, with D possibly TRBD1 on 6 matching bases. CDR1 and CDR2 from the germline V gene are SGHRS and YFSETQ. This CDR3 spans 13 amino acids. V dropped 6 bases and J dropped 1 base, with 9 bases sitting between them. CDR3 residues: CASNYRGTDTQYF. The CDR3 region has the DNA TGCGCCAGCAATTACAGGGGCACAGATACGCAGTATTTT.

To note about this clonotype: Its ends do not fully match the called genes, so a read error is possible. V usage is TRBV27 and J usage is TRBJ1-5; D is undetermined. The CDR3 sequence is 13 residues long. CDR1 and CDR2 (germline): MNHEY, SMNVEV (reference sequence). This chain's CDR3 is CASSLGSNQPRHF. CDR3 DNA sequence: TGTGCCAGCAGTCTGGGTAGCAATCAGCCCCGGCATTTT.

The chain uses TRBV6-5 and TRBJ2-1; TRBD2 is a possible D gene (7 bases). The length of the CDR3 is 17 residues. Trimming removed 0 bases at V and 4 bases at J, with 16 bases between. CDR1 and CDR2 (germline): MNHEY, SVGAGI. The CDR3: CASSYSGRGRQYNEQFF. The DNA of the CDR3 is TGTGCCAGCAGTTACTCGGGGCGGGGGCGCCAATACAATGAGCAGTTCTTC.

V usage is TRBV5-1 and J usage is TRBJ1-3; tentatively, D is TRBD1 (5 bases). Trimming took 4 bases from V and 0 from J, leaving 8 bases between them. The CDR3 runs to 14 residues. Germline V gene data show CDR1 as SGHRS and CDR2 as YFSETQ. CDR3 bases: TGCGCCAGCAGCGACAGAAACTCTGGAAACACCATATATTTT. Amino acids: CASSDRNSGNTIYF.

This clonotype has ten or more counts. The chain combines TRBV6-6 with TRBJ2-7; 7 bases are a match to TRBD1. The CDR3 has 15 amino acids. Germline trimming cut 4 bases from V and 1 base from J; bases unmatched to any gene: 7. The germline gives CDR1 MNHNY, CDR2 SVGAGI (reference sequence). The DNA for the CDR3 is TGTGCCAGCAGTTCTCCAGGGGGTGCATCCTACGAGCAGTACTTC. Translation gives CASSSPGGASYEQYF.

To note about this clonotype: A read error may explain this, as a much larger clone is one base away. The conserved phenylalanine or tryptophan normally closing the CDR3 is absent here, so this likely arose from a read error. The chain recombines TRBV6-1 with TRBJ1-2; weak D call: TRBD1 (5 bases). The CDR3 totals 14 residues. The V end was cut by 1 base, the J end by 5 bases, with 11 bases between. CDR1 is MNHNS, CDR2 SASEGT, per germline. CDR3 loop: CASSEGTGPYGYTL. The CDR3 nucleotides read TGTGCCAGCAGTGAAGGTACAGGCCCTTATGGCTACACCCTC.

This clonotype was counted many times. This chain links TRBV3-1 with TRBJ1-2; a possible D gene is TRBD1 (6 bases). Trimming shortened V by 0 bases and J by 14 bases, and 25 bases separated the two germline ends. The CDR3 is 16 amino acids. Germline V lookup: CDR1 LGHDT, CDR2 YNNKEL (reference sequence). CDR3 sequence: CASSQEGAGTGDSRTF. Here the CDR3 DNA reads TGTGCCAGCAGCCAAGAGGGGGCGGGGACGGGGGACTCGCGGACCTTC. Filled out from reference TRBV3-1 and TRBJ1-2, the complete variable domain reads DTAVSQTPKYLVTQMGNDKSIKCEQNLGHDTMYWYKQDSKKFLKIMFSYNNKELIINETVPNRFSPKSPDKAHLNLHINSLELGDSAVYFCASSQEGAGTGDSRTFGSGTRLTVV.

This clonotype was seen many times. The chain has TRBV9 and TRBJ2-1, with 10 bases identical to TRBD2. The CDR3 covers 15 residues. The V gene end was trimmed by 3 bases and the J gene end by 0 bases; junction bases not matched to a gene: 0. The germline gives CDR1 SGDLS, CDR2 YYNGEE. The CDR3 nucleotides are TGTGCCAGCAGCGCTAGCGGGAGCTCCTACAATGAGCAGTTCTTC. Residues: CASSASGSSYNEQFF.

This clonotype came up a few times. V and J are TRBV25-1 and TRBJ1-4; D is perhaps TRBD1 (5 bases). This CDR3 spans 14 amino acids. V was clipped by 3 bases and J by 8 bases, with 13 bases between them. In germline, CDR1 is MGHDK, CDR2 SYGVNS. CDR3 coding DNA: TGTGCCAGCAGTGATCTCCAGGGCTGGGAAAAACTGTTTTTT. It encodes CASSDLQGWEKLFF.

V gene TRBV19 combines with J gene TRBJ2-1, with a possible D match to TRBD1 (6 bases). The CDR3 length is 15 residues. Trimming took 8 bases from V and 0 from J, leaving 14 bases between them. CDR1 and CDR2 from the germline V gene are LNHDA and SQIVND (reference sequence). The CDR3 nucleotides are TGTGCCAGTGGTAGGGGGACAAACTCCTACAATGAGCAGTTCTTC. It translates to CASGRGTNSYNEQFF. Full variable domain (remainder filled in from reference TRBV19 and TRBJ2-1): DGGITQSPKYLFRKEGQNVTLSCEQNLNHDAMYWYRQDPGQGLRLIYYSQIVNDFQKGDIAEGYSVSREKKESFPLTVTSAQKNPTAFYLCASGRGTNSYNEQFFGPGTRLTVL.

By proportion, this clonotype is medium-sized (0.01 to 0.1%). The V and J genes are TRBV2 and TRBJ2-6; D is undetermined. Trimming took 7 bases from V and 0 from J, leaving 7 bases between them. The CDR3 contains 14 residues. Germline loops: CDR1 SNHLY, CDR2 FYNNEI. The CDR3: CASTGDSGANVLTF. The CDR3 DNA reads TGTGCCAGCACCGGTGACTCTGGGGCCAACGTCCTGACTTTC.

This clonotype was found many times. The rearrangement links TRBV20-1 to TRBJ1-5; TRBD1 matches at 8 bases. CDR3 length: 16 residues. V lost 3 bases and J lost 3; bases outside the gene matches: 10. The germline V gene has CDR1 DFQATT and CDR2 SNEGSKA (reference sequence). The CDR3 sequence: CSARDRDGGNNQPQHF. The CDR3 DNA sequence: TGCAGTGCTAGGGACAGGGATGGGGGAAACAATCAGCCCCAGCATTTT.

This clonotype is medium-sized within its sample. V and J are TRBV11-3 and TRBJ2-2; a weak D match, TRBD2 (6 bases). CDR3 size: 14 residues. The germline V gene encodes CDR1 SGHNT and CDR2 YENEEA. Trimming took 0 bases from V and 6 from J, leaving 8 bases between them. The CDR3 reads CASSLDPGAGELFF. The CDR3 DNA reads TGTGCCAGCAGCTTAGATCCGGGGGCCGGGGAGCTGTTTTTT.

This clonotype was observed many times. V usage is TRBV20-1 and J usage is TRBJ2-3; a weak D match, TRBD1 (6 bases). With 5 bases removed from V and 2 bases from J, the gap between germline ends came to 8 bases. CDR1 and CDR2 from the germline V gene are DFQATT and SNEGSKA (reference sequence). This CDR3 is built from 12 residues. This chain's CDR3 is CSAWDNTDTQYF. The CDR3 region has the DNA TGCAGTGCTTGGGACAACACAGATACGCAGTATTTT.